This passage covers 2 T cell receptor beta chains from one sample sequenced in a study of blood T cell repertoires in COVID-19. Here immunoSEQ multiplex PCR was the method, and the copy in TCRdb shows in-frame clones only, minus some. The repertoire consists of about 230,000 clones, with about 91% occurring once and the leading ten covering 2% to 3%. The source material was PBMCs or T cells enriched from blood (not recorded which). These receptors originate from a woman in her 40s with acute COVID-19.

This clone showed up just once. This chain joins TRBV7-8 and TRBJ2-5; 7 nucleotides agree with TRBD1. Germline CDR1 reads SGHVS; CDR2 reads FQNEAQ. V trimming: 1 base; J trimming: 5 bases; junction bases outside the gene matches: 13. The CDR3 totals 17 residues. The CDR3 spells CASSLDQSARGWETQYF. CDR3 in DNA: TGTGCCAGCAGCTTAGATCAGTCGGCCAGGGGGTGGGAGACCCAGTACTTC.

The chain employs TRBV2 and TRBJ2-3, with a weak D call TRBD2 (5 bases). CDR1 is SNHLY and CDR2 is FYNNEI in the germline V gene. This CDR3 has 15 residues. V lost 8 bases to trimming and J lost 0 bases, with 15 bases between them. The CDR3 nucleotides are TGTGCCAGCTCCCATAGCGATGCTAGCACAGATACGCAGTATTTT. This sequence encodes CASSHSDASTDTQYF.